Each of the 23 T cell receptor beta chains below was sequenced from the same sample in a study of blood T cell repertoires in COVID-19. Data came from immunoSEQ multiplex PCR; TCRdb stores just in-frame clones and leaves some out. Of 150,000 to 200,000 clones in the sample, roughly four fifths were seen once. Sequenced input: peripheral blood. The receptors derive from a man in his 60s with active or convalescent COVID-19.

The chain links TRBV2 to TRBJ1-6, with D perhaps TRBD1 (5 bases). The CDR3 loop spans 15 amino acids. Germline V lookup: CDR1 SNHLY, CDR2 FYNNEI. V dropped 6 bases and J dropped 8 bases, with 17 bases sitting between them. The CDR3 sequence is CASSDSQGMHSPLHF. The CDR3 region has the DNA TGTGCCAGCAGCGATTCCCAGGGCATGCATTCACCCCTCCACTTT.

V usage is TRBV4-1 and J usage is TRBJ1-4; D is unclear. The germline V and J ends were trimmed by 6 bases and 4 bases, with 15 bases remaining between them. CDR1 and CDR2 (germline): MGHRA, YSYEKL. The CDR3 is 15 residues long. CDR3 in amino acids: CASRQPGRSNEKLFF. In nucleotides, the CDR3 is TGCGCCAGCAGGCAGCCTGGTCGGAGTAATGAAAAACTGTTTTTT.

J is TRBJ1-1 and V is TRBV6-6; D gene unclear. CDR3 length: 13 residues. V was pared by 6 bases and J by 6 bases, with 14 bases between. Germline V gene data show CDR1 as MNHNY and CDR2 as SVGAGI (reference sequence). Here the CDR3 DNA reads TGTGCCAGCAGCAACAGAGTACCGTCTGAAGCTTTCTTT. The encoded protein is CASSNRVPSEAFF.

This clone is a singleton in its sample. V and J are TRBV10-2 and TRBJ2-3, with D possibly being TRBD1 (5 bases). Per the germline V gene, CDR1 is WSHSY and CDR2 is SAAADI. The CDR3 spans 16 residues. V lost 3 bases to trimming and J lost 1 base, with 14 bases between them. The CDR3 DNA reads TGCGCCAGCAGTGAAAAGGGGAAGAGGCGCACAGATACGCAGTATTTT. It encodes CASSEKGKRRTDTQYF.

The chain links TRBV7-2 to TRBJ1-2, with 7 bases lining up with TRBD1. This CDR3 contains 15 residues. CDR1 and CDR2 from the germline V gene are SGHTA and FQGNSA. V was pared by 5 bases and J by 4 bases, with 10 bases of the junction left unmatched. This CDR3 is CASSAGQPAIYGYTF. The CDR3 nucleotides read TGTGCCAGCAGCGCGGGACAGCCTGCTATCTATGGCTACACCTTC.

The chain employs TRBV10-1 and TRBJ2-1; perhaps TRBD2 as D (5 bases). Germline CDR1 WNHNN, CDR2 SYGVQD (reference sequence). Trimming pared 0 bases from V and 1 base from J, leaving 7 bases between. The CDR3 has 15 amino acids. CDR3 sequence reads: CASSESDSSYNEQFF. CDR3 DNA: TGCGCCAGCAGTGAGTCGGACTCGTCCTACAATGAGCAGTTCTTC.

The chain links TRBV6-5 to TRBJ2-1; TRBD1 matches 9 bases. Germline V gene data show CDR1 as MNHEY and CDR2 as SVGAGI. CDR3 length: 15 amino acids. Trimming removed 0 bases from V and 7 bases from J; junction bases left unmatched: 4. CDR3 sequence reads: CASSYSGTGRNEQFF. The DNA of the CDR3 is TGTGCCAGCAGTTACTCTGGGACAGGGAGAAATGAGCAGTTCTTC.

This clone was seen more than once but under ten times. CDR3 region: CASSFGTGENTEAFF. CDR3 nucleotides: TGTGCCAGCAGCTTCGGGACAGGGGAGAACACTGAAGCTTTCTTT. The rearrangement uses TRBV5-5 and TRBJ1-1; 10 bases map to TRBD1. The CDR3 has 15 residues. J was trimmed by 1 base and V by 2 bases; bases with no gene match: 2. Germline V gene lookup returns CDR1 SGHKS and CDR2 YYEKEE (reference sequence).

The V gene is TRBV11-3, the J gene TRBJ2-2; D remains unclear. CDR1 is SGHNT, CDR2 YENEEA, per germline. Between the trimmed V and J ends, which lost 3 bases and 7 bases, there was a span of 9 bases. CDR3 size: 13 residues. CDR3 sequence (DNA): TGTGCCAGCAGCTTTAGCCCCCGCGGGGAGCTGTTTTTT. This translates into CASSFSPRGELFF.

The rearrangement joins TRBV25-1 to TRBJ2-7; TRBD1 aligns across 9 bases. The V and J ends lost 2 bases and 9 bases, in that order; junction bases with no gene match: 5. CDR3 size: 13 residues. Per germline, CDR1 MGHDK and CDR2 SYGVNS. The CDR3: CASSEQGQGAQYF. The CDR3 nucleotides are TGTGCCAGCAGTGAACAGGGACAGGGTGCGCAGTACTTC.

V gene TRBV25-1 combines with J gene TRBJ2-3, with TRBD2 as a possible D gene (6 bases). CDR1 is MGHDK, CDR2 SYGVNS, per germline. Trimming removed 1 base at V and 1 base at J, with 18 bases between. This CDR3 is built from 18 residues. The CDR3 coding sequence is TGTGCCAGCAGTGAATCCCCTCTTTCGCGCGGGGGCACAGATACGCAGTATTTT. Protein sequence: CASSESPLSRGGTDTQYF.

This chain connects TRBV19 to TRBJ2-3; tentatively, D is TRBD2 (6 bases). The CDR3 is 13 residues long. Trimming took 1 base from V and 5 from J, leaving 7 bases between them. Germline V gene data show CDR1 as LNHDA and CDR2 as SQIVND (reference sequence). CDR3 nucleotides: TGTGCCAGTAGTATAGGGAGGGAAGATACGCAGTATTTT. Translating it yields CASSIGREDTQYF.

The rearrangement links TRBV18 to TRBJ2-7; 10 bases fit TRBD1. Germline V gene sequence: CDR1 KGHSH, CDR2 LQKENI. V shed 6 bases and J 4 bases; nucleotides not matched to a gene: 9. This CDR3 contains 15 residues. CDR3: CASSFRDRGFYEQYF. CDR3 DNA sequence: TGTGCCAGCTCTTTCCGGGACAGGGGATTTTACGAGCAGTACTTC.

The rearrangement uses TRBV7-6 and TRBJ2-7, with 9 bases matching TRBD1. The CDR3 is 13 residues long. J was trimmed by 5 bases and V by 6 bases; bases with no gene match: 5. Germline CDR1 SGHVS, CDR2 FNYEAQ. CDR3 in amino acids: CASSPGQGDEQYF. The CDR3, as DNA: TGTGCCAGCAGTCCGGGACAGGGAGACGAGCAGTACTTC.

V is TRBV9 and J is TRBJ2-1; 9 bases align to TRBD2. The germline V gene encodes CDR1 SGDLS and CDR2 YYNGEE. The CDR3 has 17 amino acids. V lost 1 base to trimming and J lost 7 bases; unmatched junction nucleotides: 12. The CDR3 DNA sequence: TGTGCCAGCAGCGTACTGGCGGGGGGGCCATTGGGTAATGAGCAGTTCTTC. Translated: CASSVLAGGPLGNEQFF.

V is TRBV11-2 and J is TRBJ1-2; D is ambiguous. The CDR3 contains 12 residues. The germline V gene has CDR1 SGHAT and CDR2 FQNNGV. V was clipped by 1 base and J by 4 bases, with 4 bases between them. DNA for the CDR3: TGTGCCAGCAGCTTAGCTTCCTATGGCTACACCTTC. It specifies CASSLASYGYTF.

The chain uses TRBV7-9 and TRBJ1-5, with 9 bases identical to TRBD1. Germline V CDR1 and CDR2: SEHNR, FQNEAQ (reference sequence). V trimming: 4 bases; J trimming: 2 bases; junction bases outside the gene matches: 3. This CDR3 is built from 15 residues. CDR3 sequence (DNA): TGTGCCAGCAGCTCGGGACAGGGAGGCAATCAGCCCCAGCATTTT. Amino acids: CASSSGQGGNQPQHF.

J is TRBJ2-7 and V is TRBV19; 9 bases align to TRBD2. Per the germline V gene, CDR1 is LNHDA and CDR2 is SQIVND (reference sequence). CDR3 length: 15 amino acids. With V trimmed by 3 bases and J by 5 bases, 8 bases remained unmatched. The CDR3 loop reads CASSMGLAGIDEQYF. Here the CDR3 DNA reads TGTGCCAGTAGTATGGGTCTAGCGGGGATTGACGAGCAGTACTTC.

The chain has TRBV5-1 and TRBJ2-7, with a tentative D call TRBD2 (7 bases). V was trimmed by 0 bases and J by 2 bases, leaving 15 bases between them. This CDR3 contains 16 residues. Germline CDR1 reads SGHRS; CDR2 reads YFSETQ. The CDR3 DNA reads TGCGCCAGCAGCTTGGCCCAAGGGGGGGGCACCTACGAGCAGTACTTC. Amino acid sequence: CASSLAQGGGTYEQYF.

This chain joins TRBV12-3 or TRBV12-4 and TRBJ1-6; 7 bases line up with TRBD1. There are 12 residues in the CDR3. Trimming removed 5 bases from V and 15 bases from J; junction bases left unmatched: 7. The CDR3 sequence is CASSRTGQLLHF. DNA of the CDR3: TGTGCCAGCAGTCGGACAGGACAACTCCTCCACTTT.

V is TRBV3-1 (or the pseudogene TRBV3-2) and J is TRBJ2-7, with 11 bases matching TRBD2. Germline values: CDR1 LGHDT, CDR2 YNNKEL (reference sequence). The CDR3 length is 16 residues. The J segment lost 6 bases and the V segment lost 1 base, leaving 8 bases of the junction unmatched. DNA of the CDR3: TGTGCCAGCAGCCAAGCACTAGCGGGAGTTCCTTCCGAGCAGTACTTC. The encoded protein is CASSQALAGVPSEQYF.

This clone has a handful of counts. This chain joins TRBV5-5 and TRBJ2-3; 7 positions agree with TRBD1. V shed 0 bases and J 4 bases; nucleotides not matched to a gene: 8. The CDR3 has 16 amino acids. The V gene's germline CDR1 is SGHKS and CDR2 YYEKEE (reference sequence). The CDR3 DNA is TGTGCCAGCAGCTTGGGACCCAGGCAGGGGGCAGATACGCAGTATTTT. It yields the protein CASSLGPRQGADTQYF.

The gene calls are TRBV6-2 or TRBV6-3 and TRBJ2-2, with TRBD2 identical over 12 bases. This CDR3 contains 15 residues. Unmatched junction bases numbered 6, after V lost 6 bases and J lost 7 bases. Germline V gene lookup returns CDR1 MNHEY and CDR2 SVGEGT. DNA of the CDR3: TGTGCCAGCAGCCGGACTAGCGGGGCGGGCGGGGAGCTGTTTTTT. Translating it yields CASSRTSGAGGELFF.